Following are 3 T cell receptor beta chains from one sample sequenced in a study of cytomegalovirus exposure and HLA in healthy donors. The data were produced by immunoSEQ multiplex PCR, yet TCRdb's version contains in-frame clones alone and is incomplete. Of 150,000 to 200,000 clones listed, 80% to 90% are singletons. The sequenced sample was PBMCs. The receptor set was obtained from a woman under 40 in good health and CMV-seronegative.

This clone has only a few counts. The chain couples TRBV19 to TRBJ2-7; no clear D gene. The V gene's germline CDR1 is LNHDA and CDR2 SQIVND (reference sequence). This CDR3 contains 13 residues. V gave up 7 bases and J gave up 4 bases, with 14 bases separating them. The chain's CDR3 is CASTQSAGYEQYF. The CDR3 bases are TGTGCCAGTACCCAATCCGCAGGTTACGAGCAGTACTTC.

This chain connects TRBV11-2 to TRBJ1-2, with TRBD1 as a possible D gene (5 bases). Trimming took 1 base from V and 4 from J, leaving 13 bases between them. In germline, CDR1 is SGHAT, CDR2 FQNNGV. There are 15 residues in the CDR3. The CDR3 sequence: CASSLAGRRGYGYTF. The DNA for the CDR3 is TGTGCCAGCAGCTTAGCAGGCAGGAGGGGCTATGGCTACACCTTC. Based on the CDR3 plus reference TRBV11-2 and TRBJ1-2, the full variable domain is EAGVAQSPRYKIIEKRQSVAFWCNPISGHATLYWYQQILGQGPKLLIQFQNNGVVDDSQLPKDRFSAERLKGVDSTLKIQPAKLEDSAVYLCASSLAGRRGYGYTFGSGTRLTVV.

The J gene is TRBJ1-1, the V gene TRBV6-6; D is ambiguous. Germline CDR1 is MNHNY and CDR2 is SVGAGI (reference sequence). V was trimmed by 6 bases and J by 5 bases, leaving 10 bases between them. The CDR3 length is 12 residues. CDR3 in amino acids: CASRDWETEAFF. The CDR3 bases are TGTGCCAGCAGGGATTGGGAGACTGAAGCTTTCTTT.